A single sample is the source of the 27 T cell receptor beta chains below, sequenced in a study of shared clonotypes between healthy human individuals. CD45RO-negative cells were positively selected for CCR7, leaving out terminally differentiated effector memory CD45RA+ cells. Clones were read by immunoSEQ multiplex PCR, and TCRdb kept only the in-frame ones, dropping some. Of about 600,000 clones in the sample, around 95% were seen once. Material for sequencing was naive CD8+ T cells sorted from blood. The receptor set was obtained from a woman under 40 in good health.

The gene calls are TRBV19 and TRBJ2-7; 10 bases match TRBD2. V lost 7 bases and J lost 5; bases outside the gene matches: 17. This CDR3 has 17 amino acids. From germline, CDR1 is LNHDA and CDR2 SQIVND (reference sequence). CDR3 sequence (DNA): TGTGCCAGTACCCCAGGGCACACGGGACTAGCGAGCGACGAGCAGTACTTC. It translates to CASTPGHTGLASDEQYF.

Of note for this clone: Within the sample, other DNA sequences also encode this same CDR3. The V gene is TRBV28, the J gene TRBJ1-5; tentative D call: TRBD1 (5 bases). The CDR3 consists of 14 residues. V lost 3 bases to trimming and J lost 5 bases, with 11 bases between them. Germline assignment: CDR1 MDHEN and CDR2 SYDVKM. The CDR3 DNA is TGTGCCAGCAGTTTTCGGCAGGGTTATCAGCCCCAGCATTTT. Its translation: CASSFRQGYQPQHF.

This chain links TRBV28 with TRBJ1-2, with 10 bases aligning to TRBD1. The CDR3 is 14 residues long. V lost 6 bases to trimming and J lost 6 bases; unmatched junction nucleotides: 7. Germline assignment: CDR1 MDHEN and CDR2 SYDVKM. DNA of the CDR3: TGTGCCAGCAGCCCCTTCGGGACAGGGGATGGCTACACCTTC. Amino acid sequence: CASSPFGTGDGYTF.

Comment on this clone: This sample includes further DNA sequences coding for the same CDR3. CDR3 bases: TGCGCCAGTTCGGACAGGGTCTCCTACGAGCAGTACTTC. Residues: CASSDRVSYEQYF. The chain recombines TRBV10-1 with TRBJ2-7, with TRBD1 matching over 8 bases. The CDR3 contains 13 residues. CDR1 is WNHNN, CDR2 SYGVQD, per germline (reference sequence). The J segment lost 0 bases and the V segment lost 9 bases, leaving 4 bases of the junction unmatched.

The chain uses TRBV30 and TRBJ2-3; tentative D call: TRBD2 (6 bases). This CDR3 has 16 amino acids. Germline CDR1 reads GTSNPN; CDR2 reads SVGIG (reference sequence). V lost 4 bases and J lost 0, with 17 bases in between. CDR3 amino acids: CAWTLTLAVSTDTQYF. In DNA, the CDR3 is TGTGCCTGGACCTTAACACTAGCCGTAAGCACAGATACGCAGTATTTT.

The chain uses TRBV29-1 and TRBJ2-1; D not certain. The CDR3 has 14 amino acids. Trimming took 4 bases from V and 2 from J, leaving 12 bases between them. Germline values: CDR1 SQVTM, CDR2 ANQGSEA. DNA for the CDR3: TGCAGCGTTGGCGAGCGTCGGACCTACAATGAGCAGTTCTTC. It codes for CSVGERRTYNEQFF.

The chain combines TRBV5-6 with TRBJ2-5; D is perhaps TRBD2 (7 bases). The germline V gene encodes CDR1 SGHDT and CDR2 YYEEEE. The CDR3 length is 12 residues. The V and J ends lost 0 bases and 11 bases respectively, with 11 bases between them. This chain's CDR3 is CASSLDGGAQYF. In DNA form, the CDR3 reads TGTGCCAGCAGCTTGGATGGGGGGGCGCAGTACTTC.

This clone was found once. The rearrangement uses TRBV4-2 and TRBJ2-1; a possible D gene is TRBD2 (6 bases). V was pared by 0 bases and J by 0 bases, with 24 bases between. CDR3 length: 21 amino acids. Germline CDR1 is LGHNA and CDR2 is YNFKEQ. CDR3 sequence (DNA): TGTGCCAGCAGCCAAGATCGGGTTAGCGGTCTTAAAACGAGCTCCTACAATGAGCAGTTCTTC. Translation: CASSQDRVSGLKTSSYNEQFF.

The chain recombines TRBV2 with TRBJ2-7, with 7 bases fitting TRBD2. The CDR3 is 14 residues long. Germline V lookup: CDR1 SNHLY, CDR2 FYNNEI. The ends lost 3 bases at V and 3 bases at J; junction bases unmatched: 5. Here the CDR3 DNA reads TGTGCCAGCAGTGAGTTCCGGGAGGTCTACGAGCAGTACTTC. Protein: CASSEFREVYEQYF. Using reference TRBV2 and TRBJ2-7 for the parts outside the CDR3, the full variable domain is EPEVTQTPSHQVTQMGQEVILRCVPISNHLYFYWYRQILGQKVEFLVSFYNNEISEKSEIFDDQFSVERPDGSNFTLKIRSTKLEDSAMYFCASSEFREVYEQYFGPGTRLTVT.

The rearrangement joins TRBV28 to TRBJ2-3; 8 bases are a match to TRBD1. From germline, CDR1 is MDHEN and CDR2 SYDVKM. The ends lost 1 base at V and 3 bases at J; junction bases unmatched: 9. The CDR3 spans 17 residues. DNA for the CDR3: TGTGCCAGCAGTTTATTCCAGGGGGCTTTCGTTACAGATACGCAGTATTTT. Translating gives CASSLFQGAFVTDTQYF.

The chain combines TRBV19 with TRBJ2-1; 12 nucleotides align to TRBD2. Per the germline V gene, CDR1 is LNHDA and CDR2 is SQIVND (reference sequence). The CDR3 loop spans 15 amino acids. V lost 2 bases, J lost 7 bases, and 3 bases stayed unmatched. CDR3 protein: CASSIQTSGSNEQFF. CDR3 sequence (DNA): TGTGCCAGTAGTATACAGACTAGCGGGAGTAATGAGCAGTTCTTC.

Turning to this clone: The sample has other DNA sequences that encode this CDR3 too. The V and J genes are TRBV6-5 and TRBJ1-1; D gene uncertain. Germline-derived CDR1 and CDR2 are MNHEY and SVGAGI. The CDR3 loop spans 13 amino acids. Deletions cut 2 bases from V and 1 base from J, with 5 bases between. The CDR3 loop reads CASSYTRNTEAFF. DNA of the CDR3: TGTGCCAGCAGTTACACTCGGAACACTGAAGCTTTCTTT.

J is TRBJ1-1 and V is TRBV27, with 7 bases matching TRBD1. The germline V gene has CDR1 MNHEY and CDR2 SMNVEV (reference sequence). V shed 2 bases, J shed 4 bases, and the junction held 13 bases outside the gene matches. The CDR3 length is 17 residues. The CDR3 region is CASSLLVATGAATEAFF. In nucleotides, the CDR3 is TGTGCCAGCAGTTTACTGGTGGCCACAGGGGCGGCCACTGAAGCTTTCTTT.

The V gene is TRBV5-1, the J gene TRBJ2-2; the match to TRBD1 covers 8 bases. J lost 6 bases, V lost 0 bases, and 7 bases had no gene match. From germline, CDR1 is SGHRS and CDR2 YFSETQ. The CDR3 contains 16 residues. The CDR3 is CASSLAAGGEAGELFF. The DNA for the CDR3 is TGCGCCAGCAGCTTGGCGGCAGGGGGCGAGGCCGGGGAGCTGTTTTTT.

The rearrangement joins TRBV27 to TRBJ2-7; D perhaps matches TRBD1 (5 bases). Trimming removed 3 bases at V and 6 bases at J, with 12 bases between. CDR1 MNHEY and CDR2 SMNVEV come from the germline V gene (reference sequence). This CDR3 comprises 13 residues. CDR3 sequence reads: CASSFYRFGEQYF. The CDR3 DNA is TGTGCCAGCAGTTTTTACAGGTTCGGCGAGCAGTACTTC.

The rearrangement joins TRBV19 to TRBJ1-2, with 8 bases that match TRBD1. Germline V lookup: CDR1 LNHDA, CDR2 SQIVND (reference sequence). The CDR3 totals 14 residues. V gave up 7 bases and J gave up 5 bases; unmatched junction bases: 9. CDR3 bases: TGTGCCAGTAAAAGCGACAGGGGACGTTATGGCTACACCTTC. Protein: CASKSDRGRYGYTF.

CDR3 in DNA: TGTGCCAGCAGCTTTAACGTTCCTTCCTCCTACGAGCAGTACTTC. This gives the protein CASSFNVPSSYEQYF. The V and J genes are TRBV11-2 and TRBJ2-7; D call uncertain. The germline V gene encodes CDR1 SGHAT and CDR2 FQNNGV. V gave up 3 bases and J gave up 0 bases, with 12 bases separating them. CDR3 length equals 15 residues.

This rearrangement joins TRBV19 to TRBJ2-7; D is ambiguous. Trimming pared 3 bases from V and 0 bases from J, leaving 12 bases between. This CDR3 is 15 amino acids long. CDR1 LNHDA and CDR2 SQIVND come from the germline V gene (reference sequence). The CDR3 here is CASSIYGSSSYEQYF. The CDR3 DNA sequence: TGTGCCAGTAGTATTTACGGATCGAGCTCCTACGAGCAGTACTTC.

The chain employs TRBV7-9 and TRBJ1-5; D remains unclear. The CDR3 has 16 amino acids. Trimming left V 5 bases short and J 4 bases short, with 18 bases between. Germline values: CDR1 SEHNR, CDR2 FQNEAQ (reference sequence). The CDR3 sequence is CASSPLPPAPNQPQHF. CDR3 nucleotides: TGTGCCAGCAGCCCTTTGCCCCCGGCCCCTAATCAGCCCCAGCATTTT.

This rearrangement joins TRBV7-6 to TRBJ1-4; D ambiguous. The CDR3 is 15 residues long. Germline CDR1 SGHVS, CDR2 FNYEAQ. V was pared by 1 base and J by 3 bases, with 9 bases between. CDR3 sequence: CASSLGRASNEKLFF. The CDR3 DNA follows: TGTGCCAGCAGCTTAGGTCGGGCGTCTAATGAAAAACTGTTTTTT.

The chain links TRBV5-5 to TRBJ2-7, with no clear D. The CDR3 is 14 amino acids. V dropped 2 bases and J dropped 2 bases, with 11 bases sitting between them. CDR1 is SGHKS and CDR2 is YYEKEE in the germline V gene (reference sequence). CDR3 DNA sequence: TGTGCCAGCAGCTTAGACCGGGCCACCTACGAGCAGTACTTC. This encodes CASSLDRATYEQYF.

CDR3 region: CASRQDFYGYTF. CDR3 bases: TGTGCCAGCAGGCAGGACTTCTATGGCTACACCTTC. The genes are TRBV6-5 and TRBJ1-2; D ambiguous. V was clipped by 6 bases and J by 4 bases, with 9 bases between them. Germline CDR1 reads MNHEY; CDR2 reads SVGAGI. This CDR3 is built from 12 residues.

Turning to this clone: Other DNA sequences in the same sample also yield this CDR3. J is TRBJ2-7 and V is TRBV2, with 9 positions matching TRBD1. CDR1 SNHLY and CDR2 FYNNEI come from the germline V gene. The CDR3 is made up of 15 amino acids. The V and J ends lost 3 bases and 3 bases, in that order; junction bases with no gene match: 6. The CDR3 loop reads CASSEPGTGIYEQYF. The CDR3 DNA sequence: TGTGCCAGCAGTGAGCCCGGGACAGGGATCTACGAGCAGTACTTC.

J is TRBJ1-5 and V is TRBV28; 8 positions match TRBD1. Germline loops: CDR1 MDHEN, CDR2 SYDVKM. Losses at the gene ends were 3 bases for V and 7 bases for J; bases not matched to a gene: 8. The CDR3 extends over 15 amino acids. The CDR3 reads CASSFAHRGRQPQHF. CDR3 nucleotides: TGTGCCAGCAGTTTCGCCCACAGGGGGAGACAGCCCCAGCATTTT.

The V gene is TRBV11-3, the J gene TRBJ2-5; weak D call: TRBD2 (6 bases). CDR1 SGHNT and CDR2 YENEEA come from the germline V gene. V gave up 2 bases and J gave up 4 bases, with 11 bases separating them. This CDR3 contains 14 residues. CDR3 coding DNA: TGTGCCAGCAGCTTATCCGGGAGTATAGAGACCCAGTACTTC. This translates into CASSLSGSIETQYF.

This rearrangement joins TRBV5-4 to TRBJ2-3; 7 positions match TRBD2. This CDR3 is 13 amino acids long. V trimming: 4 bases; J trimming: 5 bases; junction bases outside the gene matches: 4. CDR1 is SGHNT and CDR2 is YYREEE in the germline V gene (reference sequence). Here the CDR3 DNA reads TGTGCCAGCAGCGGGACTACGGGAGATACGCAGTATTTT. Its protein product is CASSGTTGDTQYF.

The J gene is TRBJ2-1, the V gene TRBV19; the match to TRBD1 covers 7 bases. V lost 9 bases, J lost 6 bases, and 11 bases stayed unmatched. In germline, CDR1 is LNHDA, CDR2 SQIVND (reference sequence). The CDR3 is 14 residues long. The CDR3 spells CASLDRERINEQFF. The CDR3 nucleotides are TGTGCCAGCCTAGACAGGGAGCGTATCAATGAGCAGTTCTTC.